Each of the 5 T cell receptor beta chains below was sequenced from the same sample in a study of T cell repertoires in cytomegalovirus infection. TCRdb fed the reads into MiXCR, producing one record per CDR3 protein. The profile covers approximately 500,000 distinct CDR3 sequences, with approximately 15% appearing a single time and about 24% taken by the ten largest. The sample was CD8+ T cells from PBMCs. All receptors derive from a human donor in good health (CMV status not recorded). Some clones in this sample may be carry-over from other donors' samples.

This sequence joins TRBV6-2 or TRBV6-3 and TRBJ1-1; maybe TRBD1 (6 bases). The germline V gene has CDR1 MNHEY and CDR2 SVGEGT. Trimming took off 4 bases at V and 0 bases at J, with 12 bases between the two ends. This CDR3 spans 15 amino acids. The CDR3 nucleotides are TGTGCCAGCAGTTTTCAGGGGTTCATGAACACTGAAGCTTTCTTT. Translating it yields CASSFQGFMNTEAFF.

This clonotype was counted at least ten times. The chain couples TRBV20-1 to TRBJ1-5; a weak D match, TRBD1 (5 bases). Trimming pared 6 bases from V and 1 base from J, leaving 16 bases between. The CDR3 totals 15 residues. Germline CDR1 reads DFQATT; CDR2 reads SNEGSKA (reference sequence). The CDR3 DNA reads as TGCAGTGCAACCCGAGGGGAGATCAGCAATCAGCCCCAGCATTTT. Protein sequence: CSATRGEISNQPQHF.

This clonotype was seen ten or more times. The rearrangement links TRBV7-2 to TRBJ1-6, with D possibly matching TRBD1 (6 bases). Trimming removed 10 bases from V and 13 bases from J, with 20 bases in between. Germline CDR1 SGHTA, CDR2 FQGNSA. The CDR3 covers 13 residues. Here the CDR3 DNA reads TGTGCCACGGGGCCGGGGGGCCACGCGCCCCTCCACTTT. Protein: CATGPGGHAPLHF.

This clonotype was counted only a few times. This chain uses TRBV4-1 with TRBJ2-1; 9 nucleotides align to TRBD2. Germline V gene data show CDR1 as MGHRA and CDR2 as YSYEKL. The length of the CDR3 is 15 residues. V lost 0 bases, J lost 7 bases, and 4 bases stayed unmatched. DNA of the CDR3: TGCGCCAGCAGCCAAGAGGCGGGGGGGCCGAATGAGCAGTTCTTC. Amino acids: CASSQEAGGPNEQFF.

The sample holds many counts of this clonotype. This rearrangement joins TRBV11-2 to TRBJ1-1; D call uncertain. From germline, CDR1 is SGHAT and CDR2 FQNNGV. V shed 3 bases and J shed 0 bases, with 14 bases lying between them. The CDR3 runs to 16 residues. CDR3 sequence reads: CASSFWRDGLNTEAFF. The CDR3 nucleotides read TGTGCCAGCAGCTTTTGGAGGGATGGGTTGAACACTGAAGCTTTCTTT.